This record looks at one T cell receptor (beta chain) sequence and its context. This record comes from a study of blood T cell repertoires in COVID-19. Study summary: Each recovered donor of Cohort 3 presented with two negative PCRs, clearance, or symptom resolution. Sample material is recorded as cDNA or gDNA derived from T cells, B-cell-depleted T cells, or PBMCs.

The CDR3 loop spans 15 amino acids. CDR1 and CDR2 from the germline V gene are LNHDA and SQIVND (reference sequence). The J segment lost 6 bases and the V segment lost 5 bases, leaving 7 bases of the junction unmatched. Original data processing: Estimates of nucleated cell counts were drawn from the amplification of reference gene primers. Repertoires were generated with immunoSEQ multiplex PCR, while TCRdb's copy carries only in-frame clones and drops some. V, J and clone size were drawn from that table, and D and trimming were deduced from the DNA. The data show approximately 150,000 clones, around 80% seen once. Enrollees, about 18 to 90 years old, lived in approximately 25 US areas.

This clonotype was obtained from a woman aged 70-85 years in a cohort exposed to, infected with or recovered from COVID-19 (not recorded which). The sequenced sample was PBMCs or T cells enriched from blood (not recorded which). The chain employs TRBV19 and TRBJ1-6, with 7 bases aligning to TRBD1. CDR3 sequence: CASSDSGQPNSPLHF. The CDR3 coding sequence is TGTGCCAGTAGTGATTCGGGACAGCCTAATTCACCCCTCCACTTT.